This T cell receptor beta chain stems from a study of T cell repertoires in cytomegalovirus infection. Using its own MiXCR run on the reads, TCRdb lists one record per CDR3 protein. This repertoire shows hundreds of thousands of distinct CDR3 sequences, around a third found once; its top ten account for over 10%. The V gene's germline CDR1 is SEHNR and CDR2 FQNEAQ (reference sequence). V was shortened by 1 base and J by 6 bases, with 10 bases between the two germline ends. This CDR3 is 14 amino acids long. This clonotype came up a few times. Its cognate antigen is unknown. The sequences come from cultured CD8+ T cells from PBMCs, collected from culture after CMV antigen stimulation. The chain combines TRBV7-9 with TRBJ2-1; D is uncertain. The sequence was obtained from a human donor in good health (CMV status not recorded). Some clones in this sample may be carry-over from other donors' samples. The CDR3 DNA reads TGTGCCAGCAGCTTAGGTCAGGAGACCAATGAGCAGTTCTTC. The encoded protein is CASSLGQETNEQFF.